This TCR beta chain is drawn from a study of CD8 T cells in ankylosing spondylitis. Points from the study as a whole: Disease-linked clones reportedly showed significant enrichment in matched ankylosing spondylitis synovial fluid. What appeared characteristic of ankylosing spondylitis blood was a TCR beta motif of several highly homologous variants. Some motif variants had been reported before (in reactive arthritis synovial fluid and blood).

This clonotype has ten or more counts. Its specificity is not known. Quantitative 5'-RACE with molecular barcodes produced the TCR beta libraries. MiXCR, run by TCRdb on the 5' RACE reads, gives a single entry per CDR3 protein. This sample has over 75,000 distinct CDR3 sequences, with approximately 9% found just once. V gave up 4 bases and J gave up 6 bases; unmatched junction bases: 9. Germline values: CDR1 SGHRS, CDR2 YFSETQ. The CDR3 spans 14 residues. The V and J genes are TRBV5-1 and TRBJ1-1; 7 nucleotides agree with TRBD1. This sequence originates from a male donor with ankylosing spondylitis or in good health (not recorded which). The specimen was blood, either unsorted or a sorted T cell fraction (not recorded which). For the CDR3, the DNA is TGCGCCAGCAGCCTCGGGACAGTCACTGCTGAAGCTTTCTTT. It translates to CASSLGTVTAEAFF.